The 8 T cell receptor beta chains in this list originate from one sample, sequenced in a study of response to subunit inactivated influenza vaccine. TCRdb reprocessed the RT-PCR reads via MiXCR and lists one record per CDR3 protein. The table records about 500,000 distinct CDR3 sequences, about 15% of them present only once. The sample here was CD4+ T cells sorted from PBMCs, taken about 23 months after vaccination. Source of these receptors: a man aged 50 to 69 who received an inactivated influenza vaccine.

The CDR3 nucleotides are TGTGCCAGCAGTTCCCTAGCGACCACAACCGGGGAGCTGTTTTTT. Its protein product is CASSSLATTTGELFF. The chain uses TRBV28 and TRBJ2-2; D possibly corresponds to TRBD2 (6 bases). Germline V CDR1 and CDR2: MDHEN, SYDVKM. There are 15 residues in the CDR3. V was clipped by 4 bases and J by 5 bases, with 14 bases between them.

This clonotype turned up a few times. V usage is TRBV20-1 and J usage is TRBJ1-3; 7 bases map to TRBD1. This CDR3 comprises 13 residues. Trimming removed 5 bases from V and 2 bases from J; junction bases left unmatched: 3. From germline, CDR1 is DFQATT and CDR2 SNEGSKA (reference sequence). In DNA, the CDR3 is TGCAGTGCTTCCACAGGGGCTGGAAACACCATATATTTT. Translation gives CSASTGAGNTIYF.

This clonotype turned up a few times. The chain employs TRBV15 and TRBJ2-5; tentatively, D is TRBD1 (6 bases). Germline CDR1 and CDR2: LNHNV and YYDKDF (reference sequence). V was clipped by 5 bases and J by 5 bases, with 18 bases between them. The CDR3 length is 15 residues. CDR3: CATSPQGFQGETQYF. CDR3 bases: TGTGCCACCAGCCCCCAGGGTTTCCAGGGGGAGACCCAGTACTTC. Full variable domain (missing parts from reference TRBV15 and TRBJ2-5): DAMVIQNPRYQVTQFGKPVTLSCSQTLNHNVMYWYQQKSSQAPKLLFHYYDKDFNNEADTPDNFQSRRPNTSFCFLDIRSPGLGDTAMYLCATSPQGFQGETQYFGPGTRLLVL.

The sample holds a few counts of this clonotype. Written as DNA, the CDR3 is TGCAGTGCTAGTATGGGCATTGTACCTGAAAAACTGTTTTTT. Its protein is CSASMGIVPEKLFF. The chain carries TRBV20-1 and TRBJ1-4; D gene ambiguous. The CDR3 loop spans 14 amino acids. V lost 3 bases, J lost 7 bases, and 15 bases lay in between. Germline V gives CDR1 DFQATT, CDR2 SNEGSKA (reference sequence).

This chain links TRBV6-2 or TRBV6-3 with TRBJ1-1; 8 positions agree with TRBD1. Germline lookup yields CDR1 MNHEY and CDR2 SVGEGT. The CDR3 is made up of 13 amino acids. The V gene end was trimmed by 5 bases and the J gene end by 7 bases; junction bases not matched to a gene: 6. The CDR3 sequence: CASSPGQGFEAFF. In nucleotides, the CDR3 is TGTGCCAGCAGTCCCGGACAGGGATTTGAAGCTTTCTTT.

Only one count was recorded for this clonotype. J is TRBJ2-7 and V is TRBV20-1, with 8 positions matching TRBD2. V was clipped by 2 bases and J by 5 bases; unmatched bases: 5. The CDR3 contains 13 residues. Germline V gene data show CDR1 as DFQATT and CDR2 as SNEGSKA (reference sequence). Here the CDR3 reads CSARSGSYNEQYF. Written as DNA, the CDR3 is TGCAGTGCTAGAAGCGGGAGTTACAACGAGCAGTACTTC.

The genes are TRBV7-9 and TRBJ2-2, with TRBD1 as a possible D gene (5 bases). CDR1 and CDR2 from the germline V gene are SEHNR and FQNEAQ (reference sequence). The CDR3 length is 14 residues. The V gene lost 3 bases and the J gene lost 5 bases, with 10 bases spanning the gap. CDR3 bases: TGTGCCAGCAGCTTTAATCGACAGACCGGGGAGCTGTTTTTT. This gives the protein CASSFNRQTGELFF.

The table lists this clonotype with a few counts. CDR3 coding DNA: TGTGCCAGCAGCTTAGGTTCCAAAAACATTCAGTACTTC. It specifies CASSLGSKNIQYF. The chain couples TRBV7-2 to TRBJ2-4, with D unclear. V lost 1 base and J 2 bases, leaving 3 bases between the germline ends. Per the germline V gene, CDR1 is SGHTA and CDR2 is FQGNSA. The CDR3 spans 13 residues.